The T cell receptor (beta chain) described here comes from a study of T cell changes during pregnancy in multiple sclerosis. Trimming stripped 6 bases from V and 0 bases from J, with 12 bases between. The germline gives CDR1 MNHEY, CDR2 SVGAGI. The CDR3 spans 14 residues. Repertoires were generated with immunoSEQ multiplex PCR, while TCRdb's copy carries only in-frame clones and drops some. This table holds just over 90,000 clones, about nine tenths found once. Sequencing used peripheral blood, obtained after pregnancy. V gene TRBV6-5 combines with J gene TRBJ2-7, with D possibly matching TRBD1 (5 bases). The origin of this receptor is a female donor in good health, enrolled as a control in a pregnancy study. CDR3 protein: CASSPPDTSYEQYF. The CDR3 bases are TGTGCCAGCAGCCCCCCGGACACCTCCTACGAGCAGTACTTC.